The T cell receptor (beta chain) described here comes from a study of blood T cell repertoires in COVID-19. As for the study in general: T cells, B-cell-depleted T cells, or PBMCs supplied cDNA or gDNA.

Per the original methods: Amplification from reference gene primers served as the basis for estimated nucleated cell counts. Repertoires were generated with immunoSEQ multiplex PCR, while TCRdb's copy carries only in-frame clones and drops some. V, J and clone size were drawn from that table, and D and trimming were deduced from the DNA. The sample yields a few hundred thousand clones, around 82% seen once. In germline, CDR1 is MDHEN, CDR2 SYDVKM. Trimming removed 5 bases from V and 0 bases from J; junction bases left unmatched: 9. There are 16 residues in the CDR3. The chain is built from TRBV28 and TRBJ2-7, with 8 positions matching TRBD2. The source material was peripheral blood. The clonotype was recovered from a woman under 40 who had recovered from COVID-19. In DNA, the CDR3 is TGTGCCAGCAGTCCCCTAGCGGGTATGAGCTCCTACGAGCAGTACTTC. Encoded protein: CASSPLAGMSSYEQYF.